Below are 9 T cell receptor beta chains sequenced from a single sample in a study of early T cells in non-severe SARS-CoV-2 infection. TCRdb re-called the 5' RACE reads with MiXCR, one entry per CDR3 protein. In the table there are roughly 70,000 distinct CDR3 sequences, around 14% of which are singletons. The sequenced material came from whole blood. These receptors were collected from an adult who was a healthcare worker with PCR-confirmed SARS-CoV-2 infection or an uninfected control (not recorded which).

This clonotype was counted a few times. The chain joins TRBV7-8 to TRBJ2-1; D unclear. The CDR3 sequence is 11 residues long. V lost 5 bases, J lost 11 bases, and 10 bases lay in between. Per germline, CDR1 SGHVS and CDR2 FQNEAQ. The CDR3: CASSQEDQQFF. Here the CDR3 DNA reads TGTGCCAGCAGCCAAGAGGACCAGCAGTTCTTC.

This clonotype was recorded a few times. The V call is TRBV6-2 or TRBV6-3, the J call TRBJ2-7; a possible D gene is TRBD2 (5 bases). The CDR3 sequence is 12 residues long. V was clipped by 5 bases and J by 8 bases, with 13 bases between them. Germline V CDR1 and CDR2: MNHEY, SVGEGT. CDR3: CASSRTGEKQYF. As DNA, the CDR3 is TGTGCCAGCAGTCGGACTGGGGAGAAGCAGTACTTC.

This clonotype was counted at least ten times. V usage is TRBV11-2 and J usage is TRBJ1-1; the D is unclear. The V end was cut by 5 bases, the J end by 0 bases, with 13 bases between. CDR1 is SGHAT, CDR2 FQNNGV, per germline. The CDR3 loop spans 15 amino acids. CDR3 residues: CASSTTWLMNTEAFF. In DNA form, the CDR3 reads TGTGCCAGCAGCACGACCTGGCTCATGAACACTGAAGCTTTCTTT.

The rearrangement joins TRBV5-1 to TRBJ2-7; D remains ambiguous. The V end lost 4 bases, the J end lost 6 bases, and 14 bases lay between the germline ends. The CDR3 is 13 amino acids. In germline, CDR1 is SGHRS, CDR2 YFSETQ. In DNA, the CDR3 is TGCGCCAGCAGCCAAAAGGACGGCTTCGAGCAGTACTTC. Residues: CASSQKDGFEQYF.

This clonotype was observed many times. The chain joins TRBV6-2 or TRBV6-3 to TRBJ2-3; D is ambiguous. CDR1 is MNHEY and CDR2 is SVGEGT in the germline V gene. V lost 6 bases, J lost 3 bases, and 7 bases lay in between. The CDR3 extends over 12 amino acids. The DNA for the CDR3 is TGTGCCAGCAGCGGCTCGACAGATACGCAGTATTTT. Residues: CASSGSTDTQYF.

This clonotype was detected ten times or more. This chain links TRBV7-2 with TRBJ2-7, with 11 bases identical to TRBD2. The CDR3 has 13 residues. The germline gives CDR1 SGHTA, CDR2 FQGNSA. V trimming: 5 bases; J trimming: 4 bases; junction bases outside the gene matches: 1. The CDR3: CASSASGRYEQYF. As DNA, the CDR3 is TGTGCCAGCAGCGCTAGCGGGAGGTACGAGCAGTACTTC. The full variable domain, with the rest looked up from reference TRBV7-2 and TRBJ2-7, is GAGVSQSPSNKVTEKGKDVELRCDPISGHTALYWYRQSLGQGLEFLIYFQGNSAPDKSGLPSDRFSAERTGGSVSTLTIQRTQQEDSAVYLCASSASGRYEQYFGPGTRLTVT.

This clonotype has a count of ten or more. The chain recombines TRBV11-2 with TRBJ2-7, with D unresolved. CDR3 length: 13 amino acids. Looked up from germline, CDR1 is SGHAT and CDR2 is FQNNGV. The V gene lost 5 bases and the J gene lost 7 bases, with 15 bases spanning the gap. In DNA form, the CDR3 reads TGTGCCAGCAGCACATTGACACCTCGGGAGCAGTACTTC. It codes for CASSTLTPREQYF.

This clonotype has a count of ten or more. The V gene is TRBV30, the J gene TRBJ2-3; D is unclear. Germline values: CDR1 GTSNPN, CDR2 SVGIG (reference sequence). V lost 0 bases and J lost 2, with 12 bases in between. There are 15 residues in the CDR3. The CDR3 reads CAWSVVGLDTDTQYF. The CDR3 nucleotides are TGTGCCTGGAGTGTCGTTGGGCTCGACACAGATACGCAGTATTTT. The full variable domain, its missing parts supplied by reference TRBV30 and TRBJ2-3, is SQTIHQWPATLVQPVGSPLSLECTVEGTSNPNLYWYRQAAGRGLQLLFYSVGIGQISSEVPQNLSASRPQDRQFILSSKKLLLSDSGFYLCAWSVVGLDTDTQYFGPGTRLTVL.

The gene calls are TRBV4-1 and TRBJ1-1; maybe TRBD1 (6 bases). Trimming removed 6 bases at V and 0 bases at J, with 14 bases between. CDR3 length: 15 residues. Germline-derived CDR1 and CDR2 are MGHRA and YSYEKL. The CDR3 DNA is TGCGCCAGCAGTCAAAGGGGACAAATGAACACTGAAGCTTTCTTT. It is translated as CASSQRGQMNTEAFF.